This T cell receptor (beta chain) was recovered during a study of shared clonotypes between healthy human individuals. TCRdb keeps only in-frame clones here, not all; method: immunoSEQ multiplex PCR. The profile covers some 1.5 million clones, with around 98% appearing a single time and about 0.45% taken by the ten largest. Germline lookup yields CDR1 MNHEY and CDR2 SMNVEV (reference sequence). CDR3 length equals 13 residues. Deletions cut 3 bases from V and 0 bases from J, with 4 bases between. In this sample, this clone turned up once. The sequence was collected from a man aged 25 to 45 in good health. V and J are TRBV27 and TRBJ2-3; D call uncertain. The sequenced material came from naive CD4+ T cells sorted from blood. As to subset: CD45RA+ positively selected. The chain's CDR3 is CASSFVSTDTQYF. CDR3 sequence (DNA): TGTGCCAGCAGTTTTGTCAGCACAGATACGCAGTATTTT.